A selection of T cell receptor beta chains follows, all from one sample in a study of T cell repertoires in cytomegalovirus infection. No antigen is known for these receptors. TCRdb analysed the reads with MiXCR anew, one entry per CDR3 protein. This table has roughly 730,000 distinct CDR3 sequences, about 33% appearing once. The source material was cultured PBMCs, sampled from culture after CMV antigen stimulation. These receptors were obtained from a human donor in good health (CMV status not recorded). Some clones in this sample may be carry-over from other donors' samples. Each CDR3 is given with its conserved first and last residue. Each record gives: CDR3 protein, J gene, V gene.

CDR3 protein: CASSYRQKDNEQFF; J gene: TRBJ2-1; V gene: TRBV12-3/TRBV12-4
CDR3 protein: CASRPYSRRWSNQPQHF; J gene: TRBJ1-5; V gene: TRBV27
CDR3 protein: CASSFGGSRETQYF; J gene: TRBJ2-5; V gene: TRBV5-4
CDR3 protein: CASSLDRRGEKLFF; J gene: TRBJ1-4; V gene: TRBV11-2
CDR3 protein: CASRPPFESGSSYEQYF; J gene: TRBJ2-7; V gene: TRBV7-2
CDR3 protein: CASSQASSALSRTDTQYF; J gene: TRBJ2-3; V gene: TRBV4-1
CDR3 protein: CASSLAAGVVANVLTF; J gene: TRBJ2-6; V gene: TRBV7-2
CDR3 protein: CASSPDSGSTEAFF; J gene: TRBJ1-1; V gene: TRBV18
CDR3 protein: CSAGKGQVDYRYF; J gene: TRBJ2-7; V gene: TRBV20-1
CDR3 protein: CASSVTRTQYF; J gene: TRBJ2-5; V gene: TRBV4-3
CDR3 protein: CASSPRRRTINYGYTF; J gene: TRBJ1-2; V gene: TRBV7-2
CDR3 protein: CASSLLTGGPKSTQYF; J gene: TRBJ2-3; V gene: TRBV5-6
CDR3 protein: CASSLTGGLAGEQYF; J gene: TRBJ2-7; V gene: TRBV5-4
CDR3 protein: CASFPKRGGPSEQFF; J gene: TRBJ2-1; V gene: TRBV7-8
CDR3 protein: CASTRGLAGVPDYEQYF; J gene: TRBJ2-7; V gene: TRBV10-2
CDR3 protein: CASSLRGGAYEQYF; J gene: TRBJ2-7; V gene: TRBV7-2
CDR3 protein: CASSFYRGDMNTEAFF; J gene: TRBJ1-1; V gene: TRBV19
CDR3 protein: CASSEARLNTEAFF; J gene: TRBJ1-1; V gene: TRBV6-1
CDR3 protein: CASGQASYNEQFF; J gene: TRBJ2-1; V gene: TRBV6-5
CDR3 protein: CSARDPGTSTETQYF; J gene: TRBJ2-5; V gene: TRBV20-1
CDR3 protein: CASSLLSTEPNTEAFF; J gene: TRBJ1-1; V gene: TRBV7-6
CDR3 protein: CASSPSRADTEAFF; J gene: TRBJ1-1; V gene: TRBV5-1
CDR3 protein: CASSYVSEQFF; J gene: TRBJ2-1; V gene: TRBV6-2/TRBV6-3
CDR3 protein: CASSMEGRETQYF; J gene: TRBJ2-5; V gene: TRBV19
CDR3 protein: CASRSGQGEETQYF; J gene: TRBJ2-5; V gene: TRBV6-6